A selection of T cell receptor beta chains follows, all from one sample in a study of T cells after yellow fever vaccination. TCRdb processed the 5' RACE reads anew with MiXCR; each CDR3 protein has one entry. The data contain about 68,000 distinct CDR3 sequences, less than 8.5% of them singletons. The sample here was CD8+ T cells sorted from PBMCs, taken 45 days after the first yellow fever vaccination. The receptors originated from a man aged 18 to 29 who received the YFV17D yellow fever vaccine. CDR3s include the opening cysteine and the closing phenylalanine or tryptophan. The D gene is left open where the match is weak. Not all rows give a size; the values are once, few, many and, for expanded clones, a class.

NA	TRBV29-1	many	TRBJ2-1	TGCAGCGTTGCTGGGTTAGTTTACAATGAGCAGTTCTTC	CSVAGLVYNEQFF
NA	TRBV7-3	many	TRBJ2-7	TGTGCCAGCAGCGAGGACCCCGCCGGGGAGCAGTACTTC	CASSEDPAGEQYF
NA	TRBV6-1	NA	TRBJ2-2	TGTGCCAGCTTCCGGCCCGGCACCGGGGAGCTGTTTTTT	CASFRPGTGELFF
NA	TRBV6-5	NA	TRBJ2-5	TGTGCCAGCAGTTACTCCAGGCAGTCAGAGACCCAGTACTTC	CASSYSRQSETQYF
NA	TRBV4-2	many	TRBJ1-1	TGTGCCAGCAGCCACATCACAGGGCACACTGAAGCTTTCTTT	CASSHITGHTEAFF
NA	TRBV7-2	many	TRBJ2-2	TGTGCCAGCAGCTTTACCCACACCGGGGAGCTGTTTTTT	CASSFTHTGELFF
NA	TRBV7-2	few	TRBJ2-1	TGTGCCAGCAGCTTAGGCCAGGTGGAGCAGTTCTTC	CASSLGQVEQFF
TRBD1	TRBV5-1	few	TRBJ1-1	TGCGCCAGCAGCTCCTTTGGACAGGGGGCTTCGGTCGGGACTGAAGCTTTCTTT	CASSSFGQGASVGTEAFF
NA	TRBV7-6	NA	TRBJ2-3	TGTGCCAGCAGTGGTAGGGTAGGGGCTAGCACAGATACGCAGTATTTT	CASSGRVGASTDTQYF
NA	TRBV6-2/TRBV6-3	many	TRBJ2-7	TGTGCCAGCAGTTCCGGGACACCAGGGGAGCAGTACTTC	CASSSGTPGEQYF
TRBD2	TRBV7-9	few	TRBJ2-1	TGTGCCAGCACCACTAGCGGGGGGTCCTACAATGAGCAGTTCTTC	CASTTSGGSYNEQFF
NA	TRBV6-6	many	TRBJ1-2	TGTGCCAGCAGTTACGTTGGCTCTCTGGGCTACACCTTC	CASSYVGSLGYTF